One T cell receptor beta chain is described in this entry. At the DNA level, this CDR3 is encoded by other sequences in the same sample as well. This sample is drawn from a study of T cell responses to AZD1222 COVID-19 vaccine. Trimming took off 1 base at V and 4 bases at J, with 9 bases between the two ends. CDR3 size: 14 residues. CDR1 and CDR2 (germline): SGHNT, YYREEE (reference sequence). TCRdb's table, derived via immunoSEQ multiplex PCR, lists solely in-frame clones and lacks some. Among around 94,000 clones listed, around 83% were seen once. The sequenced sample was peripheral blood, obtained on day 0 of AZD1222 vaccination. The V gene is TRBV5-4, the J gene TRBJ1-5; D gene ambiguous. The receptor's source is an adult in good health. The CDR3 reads CASSLSGGNQPQHF. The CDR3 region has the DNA TGTGCCAGCAGCTTGAGCGGAGGGAATCAGCCCCAGCATTTT.